These 26 T cell receptor beta chains share one sample of origin, sequenced in a study of T cell repertoires in cytomegalovirus infection. TCRdb used MiXCR to reprocess the reads, holding one entry per CDR3 protein. The sample has 200,000 to 300,000 distinct CDR3 sequences, approximately 9.2% seen once. The source material was PBMCs. Every receptor here comes from a human donor in good health (CMV status not recorded). Some clones in this sample may be carry-over from other donors' samples.

The chain carries TRBV29-1 and TRBJ1-2; 7 positions match TRBD1. Germline CDR1 is SQVTM and CDR2 is ANQGSEA. The CDR3 has 15 residues. V shed 3 bases, J shed 2 bases, and the junction held 9 bases outside the gene matches. The CDR3 loop reads CSVDGLRGRNYGYTF. The CDR3 bases are TGCAGCGTTGATGGATTGAGGGGGCGAAACTATGGCTACACCTTC.

This clonotype was recorded at least ten times. The V and J genes are TRBV7-2 and TRBJ1-4; 9 bases are a match to TRBD1. The V and J ends lost 5 bases and 0 bases, in that order; junction bases with no gene match: 1. Germline V gives CDR1 SGHTA, CDR2 FQGNSA. The CDR3 consists of 15 residues. CDR3 sequence (DNA): TGTGCCAGCAGCAGGACAGGGGCAACTAATGAAAAACTGTTTTTT. As protein: CASSRTGATNEKLFF. Using reference TRBV7-2 and TRBJ1-4 for the parts outside the CDR3, the full variable domain is GAGVSQSPSNKVTEKGKDVELRCDPISGHTALYWYRQSLGQGLEFLIYFQGNSAPDKSGLPSDRFSAERTGGSVSTLTIQRTQQEDSAVYLCASSRTGATNEKLFFGSGTQLSVL.

This clonotype was seen repeatedly, ten times or more. This sequence joins TRBV7-2 and TRBJ1-4, with D possibly TRBD1 on 6 matching bases. Per germline, CDR1 SGHTA and CDR2 FQGNSA. The CDR3 spans 14 residues. V was cut by 8 bases and J by 4 bases, with 14 bases left in between. This CDR3 reads CASAWTANNEKLFF. CDR3 DNA sequence: TGTGCCAGCGCCTGGACAGCGAATAATGAAAAACTGTTTTTT.

This clonotype was recorded at least ten times. The V call is TRBV20-1, the J call TRBJ2-5; D uncertain. The CDR3 has 13 amino acids. The germline V and J ends were trimmed by 6 bases and 6 bases, with 17 bases remaining between them. The germline CDR1 and CDR2 sequences are DFQATT and SNEGSKA (reference sequence). In nucleotides, the CDR3 is TGCAGTGCCACACCTTCTAGAGTACAGACCCAGTACTTC. It specifies CSATPSRVQTQYF.

V gene TRBV4-3 combines with J gene TRBJ1-3; D remains unclear. The CDR3 runs to 15 residues. V gave up 0 bases and J gave up 0 bases, with 6 bases separating them. Germline values: CDR1 LGHNA, CDR2 YSLEER. CDR3: CASSQEVTSGNTIYF. CDR3 nucleotides: TGCGCCAGCAGCCAAGAGGTGACCTCTGGAAACACCATATATTTT.

This clonotype was counted ten times or more. The chain couples TRBV7-2 to TRBJ1-4; possibly TRBD1 for D (6 bases). CDR3 length: 15 residues. Germline V gene data show CDR1 as SGHTA and CDR2 as FQGNSA. Trimming shortened V by 4 bases and J by 2 bases, and 11 bases separated the two germline ends. Here the CDR3 reads CASSSNRATNEKLFF. Written as DNA, the CDR3 is TGTGCCAGCAGCTCTAACAGGGCGACTAATGAAAAACTGTTTTTT.

The table lists this clonotype with many counts. The chain has TRBV7-2 and TRBJ2-5; 7 nucleotides agree with TRBD2. Germline CDR1 reads SGHTA; CDR2 reads FQGNSA. CDR3 length equals 15 residues. J lost 5 bases, V lost 7 bases, and 13 bases had no gene match. This CDR3 reads CASTADGRATETQYF. The CDR3 coding sequence is TGTGCCAGCACCGCAGATGGGAGGGCCACCGAGACCCAGTACTTC.

This rearrangement joins TRBV11-2 to TRBJ2-3; 9 bases fit TRBD2. J lost 2 bases, V lost 4 bases, and 7 bases had no gene match. This CDR3 region has 16 residues. CDR1 is SGHAT, CDR2 FQNNGV, per germline. CDR3 sequence (DNA): TGTGCCAGCAGCTCTGGGAGCGGGAGGCACACAGATACGCAGTATTTT. It specifies CASSSGSGRHTDTQYF.

This clonotype was counted many times. As DNA, the CDR3 is TGTGCCAGCAGCCCCGTCCTAAGTCCCGGCGGTGGGGATAACACTGAAGCTTTCTTT. As protein: CASSPVLSPGGGDNTEAFF. The chain employs TRBV7-2 and TRBJ1-1; D is uncertain. The CDR3 is 19 residues long. Germline values: CDR1 SGHTA, CDR2 FQGNSA. The germline V and J ends were trimmed by 5 bases and 2 bases, with 27 bases remaining between them. Variable domain in full (rest from reference TRBV7-2 and TRBJ1-1): GAGVSQSPSNKVTEKGKDVELRCDPISGHTALYWYRQSLGQGLEFLIYFQGNSAPDKSGLPSDRFSAERTGGSVSTLTIQRTQQEDSAVYLCASSPVLSPGGGDNTEAFFGQGTRLTVV.

There are many counts of this clonotype. This chain links TRBV12-3 or TRBV12-4 with TRBJ2-7, with D unclear. The CDR3 runs 14 residues. Trimming cost V 6 bases and J 0 bases, with 12 bases left between them. The CDR3 sequence is CASSPLRNSYEQYF. Written as DNA, the CDR3 is TGTGCCAGCAGCCCCCTGAGGAACTCCTACGAGCAGTACTTC.

This clonotype was counted many times. The chain joins TRBV25-1 to TRBJ1-6; D is unresolved. V lost 1 base to trimming and J lost 10 bases, with 17 bases between them. The CDR3 sequence is 16 residues long. In germline, CDR1 is MGHDK, CDR2 SYGVNS. CDR3 nucleotide sequence: TGTGCCAGCAGTGAATGGGTTCCCTCTGGGAGATCACCCCTCCACTTT. It codes for CASSEWVPSGRSPLHF.

This chain joins TRBV20-1 and TRBJ2-1; D may be TRBD2 (6 bases). Germline V gene sequence: CDR1 DFQATT, CDR2 SNEGSKA (reference sequence). CDR3 size: 16 residues. V lost 0 bases to trimming and J lost 6 bases, with 18 bases between them. This CDR3 reads CSARDFGREDFNEQFF. CDR3 bases: TGCAGTGCTAGAGATTTCGGGCGGGAAGACTTCAATGAGCAGTTCTTC.

This clonotype was observed many times. The genes are TRBV28 and TRBJ1-6, with D unclear. This CDR3 has 15 amino acids. Trimming removed 5 bases at V and 6 bases at J, with 14 bases between. Germline V gene lookup returns CDR1 MDHEN and CDR2 SYDVKM. CDR3 DNA sequence: TGTGCCAGCAGTCCAACGGACGGGAGTAATTCACCCCTCCACTTT. Encoded protein: CASSPTDGSNSPLHF.

This chain links TRBV5-5 with TRBJ2-1; D may be TRBD1 (6 bases). Germline loops: CDR1 SGHKS, CDR2 YYEKEE (reference sequence). CDR3 length: 14 residues. Between the trimmed V and J ends, which lost 5 bases and 3 bases, there was a span of 12 bases. CDR3 nucleotides: TGTGCCAGCAGAACGTCGGACAGCTACAATGAGCAGTTCTTC. As protein: CASRTSDSYNEQFF.

The V call is TRBV9, the J call TRBJ2-2; no clear D. Germline lookup yields CDR1 SGDLS and CDR2 YYNGEE. V was shortened by 0 bases and J by 2 bases, with 14 bases between the two germline ends. This CDR3 is 17 amino acids long. CDR3 bases: TGTGCCAGCAGCGTAGCACAGTCAGGCCCTAACACCGGGGAGCTGTTTTTT. It is translated as CASSVAQSGPNTGELFF.

This rearrangement joins TRBV7-2 to TRBJ2-7; D remains unclear. Germline values: CDR1 SGHTA, CDR2 FQGNSA. This CDR3 has 13 amino acids. The V and J ends lost 5 bases and 6 bases respectively, with 14 bases between them. CDR3 in DNA: TGTGCCAGCAGCCGGACCATGGCTGGCGAGCAGTACTTC. Translated, it gives CASSRTMAGEQYF. Together with reference TRBV7-2 and TRBJ2-7, the CDR3 gives the full variable domain: GAGVSQSPSNKVTEKGKDVELRCDPISGHTALYWYRQSLGQGLEFLIYFQGNSAPDKSGLPSDRFSAERTGGSVSTLTIQRTQQEDSAVYLCASSRTMAGEQYFGPGTRLTVT.

V and J are TRBV2 and TRBJ1-6; no firm D call. This CDR3 is 16 amino acids long. V lost 3 bases to trimming and J lost 4 bases, with 13 bases between them. Germline V gene lookup returns CDR1 SNHLY and CDR2 FYNNEI. The CDR3 loop is CASSDSILNYNSPLHF. The CDR3 nucleotides are TGTGCCAGCAGTGACAGTATCCTCAATTATAATTCACCCCTCCACTTT.

This clonotype was observed at least ten times. CDR3: CASSLQGYGELFF. In DNA, the CDR3 is TGTGCCAGCAGCTTACAGGGTTACGGGGAGCTGTTTTTT. This chain uses TRBV7-2 with TRBJ2-2, with a weak D call TRBD1 (5 bases). V lost 2 bases to trimming and J lost 7 bases, with 8 bases between them. Germline assignment: CDR1 SGHTA and CDR2 FQGNSA. This CDR3 has 13 amino acids.

V and J are TRBV18 and TRBJ1-2; 8 nucleotides match TRBD1. The CDR3 covers 15 residues. Per germline, CDR1 KGHSH and CDR2 LQKENI. The ends lost 0 bases at V and 5 bases at J; junction bases unmatched: 5. The CDR3 nucleotides read TGTGCCAGCTCACCACCCCCCGGACAGGGTTATGGCTACACCTTC. This sequence encodes CASSPPPGQGYGYTF. Based on the CDR3 plus reference TRBV18 and TRBJ1-2, the full variable domain is NAGVMQNPRHLVRRRGQEARLRCSPMKGHSHVYWYRQLPEEGLKFMVYLQKENIIDESGMPKERFSAEFPKEGPSILRIQQVVRGDSAAYFCASSPPPGQGYGYTFGSGTRLTVV.

There are many counts of this clonotype. The rearrangement links TRBV7-2 to TRBJ2-3; the D is unclear. This CDR3 region has 11 residues. V dropped 11 bases and J dropped 2 bases, with 8 bases sitting between them. The germline gives CDR1 SGHTA, CDR2 FQGNSA. DNA for the CDR3: TGTGCCGGCCATTCCACAGATACGCAGTATTTT. Its translation: CAGHSTDTQYF. Full variable domain (rest looked up from reference TRBV7-2 and TRBJ2-3): GAGVSQSPSNKVTEKGKDVELRCDPISGHTALYWYRQSLGQGLEFLIYFQGNSAPDKSGLPSDRFSAERTGGSVSTLTIQRTQQEDSAVYLCAGHSTDTQYFGPGTRLTVL.

The rearrangement uses TRBV29-1 and TRBJ1-1, with D unclear. Trimming took off 3 bases at V and 5 bases at J, with 16 bases between the two ends. The CDR3 loop spans 14 amino acids. CDR1 and CDR2 from the germline V gene are SQVTM and ANQGSEA. CDR3 coding DNA: TGCAGCGTTGATAAAGCCGGAGTCGGGACTGAAGCTTTCTTT. This encodes CSVDKAGVGTEAFF.

This clonotype was seen a few times. The rearrangement uses TRBV5-1 and TRBJ2-1; maybe TRBD2 (6 bases). The CDR3 runs 15 residues. Germline CDR1 SGHRS, CDR2 YFSETQ. The V and J ends lost 1 base and 15 bases respectively, with 23 bases between them. CDR3 loop: CASSLNPGLDVGGFF. CDR3 coding DNA: TGCGCCAGCAGCTTGAATCCGGGACTCGACGTCGGAGGGTTCTTC.

This clonotype was detected only a few times. The chain links TRBV6-1 to TRBJ2-7, with 10 nucleotides matching TRBD1. Trimming removed 8 bases from V and 5 bases from J; junction bases left unmatched: 6. Germline lookup yields CDR1 MNHNS and CDR2 SASEGT. The CDR3 extends over 13 amino acids. CDR3 coding DNA: TGTGCCAGCGAGGACAGGGGGAACCACGAGCAGTACTTC. As protein: CASEDRGNHEQYF.

Many counts were recorded for this clonotype. This rearrangement joins TRBV7-3 to TRBJ2-1; TRBD1 is a possible D gene (6 bases). The germline gives CDR1 SGHTA, CDR2 FQGTGA. V lost 5 bases and J 5 bases, leaving 13 bases between the germline ends. The CDR3 runs to 14 residues. For the CDR3, the DNA is TGTGCCAGCAGCCCCACCGGACAGAACAATGAGCAGTTCTTC. Protein sequence: CASSPTGQNNEQFF.

This clonotype has ten or more counts. This chain uses TRBV7-2 with TRBJ1-2; 8 bases agree with TRBD1. J gave up 8 bases and V 1 base, and 9 bases lay outside the gene matches. This CDR3 spans 15 amino acids. CDR1 is SGHTA and CDR2 is FQGNSA in the germline V gene. The CDR3 nucleotides read TGTGCCAGCAGCTTAGATTGGACAGGGAATAGCGGCTACACCTTC. As protein: CASSLDWTGNSGYTF.

This clonotype has just a few counts. V usage is TRBV4-2 and J usage is TRBJ1-4, with D maybe TRBD1 (5 bases). Germline-derived CDR1 and CDR2 are LGHNA and YNFKEQ. The CDR3 consists of 15 residues. Trimming pared 1 base from V and 5 bases from J, leaving 11 bases between. In DNA, the CDR3 is TGTGCCAGCAGCCAAGGACCCAGGGAGAATGAAAAACTGTTTTTT. Translated, it gives CASSQGPRENEKLFF.